The entry below describes one TCR beta chain. Its antigen remains unknown. This CDR3 spans 17 amino acids. The V and J ends lost 5 bases and 8 bases respectively, with 24 bases between them. Germline V gene lookup returns CDR1 SGHVS and CDR2 FQNEAQ. TCRdb's table, derived via immunoSEQ multiplex PCR, lists solely in-frame clones and lacks some. The sample gives about 240,000 clones, 85% to 90% of which show up once; about 3% is in the top ten. The sample originates from a study of cytomegalovirus exposure and HLA in healthy donors. About the research overall: Later analysis reported that the 110 or so validation repertoires shared the platform of the 500 to 750 first-cohort repertoires. Study results and caveats: Cytomegalovirus status was reportedly diagnosed by the classifier with high specificity and sensitivity. Approximately 160 TCR beta chains were listed as cytomegalovirus-associated.

Among the roughly 120 subjects of the validation cohort, separate from the roughly 730-subject first cohort, were the donors. The origin of this receptor is a man younger than 35 in good health and CMV-seronegative. The chain joins TRBV7-8 to TRBJ1-4; possibly TRBD1 for D (5 bases). The sample comprised PBMCs. The CDR3 is CASSPSRGGMLKEKLFF. CDR3 DNA: TGTGCCAGCAGCCCGTCTCGGGGGGGGATGCTGAAGGAAAAACTGTTTTTT.